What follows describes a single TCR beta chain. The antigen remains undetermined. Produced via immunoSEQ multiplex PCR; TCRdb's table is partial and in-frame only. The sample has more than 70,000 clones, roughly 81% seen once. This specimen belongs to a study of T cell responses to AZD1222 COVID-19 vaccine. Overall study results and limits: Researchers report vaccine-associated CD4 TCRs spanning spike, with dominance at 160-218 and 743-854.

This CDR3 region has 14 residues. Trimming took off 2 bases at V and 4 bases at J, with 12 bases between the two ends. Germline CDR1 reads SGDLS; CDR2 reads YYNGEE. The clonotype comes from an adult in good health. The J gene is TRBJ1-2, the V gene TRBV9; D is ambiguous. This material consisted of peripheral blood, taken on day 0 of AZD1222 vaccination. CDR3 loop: CASSVASSSYGYTF. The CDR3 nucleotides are TGTGCCAGCAGCGTCGCCTCCTCGAGCTATGGCTACACCTTC.